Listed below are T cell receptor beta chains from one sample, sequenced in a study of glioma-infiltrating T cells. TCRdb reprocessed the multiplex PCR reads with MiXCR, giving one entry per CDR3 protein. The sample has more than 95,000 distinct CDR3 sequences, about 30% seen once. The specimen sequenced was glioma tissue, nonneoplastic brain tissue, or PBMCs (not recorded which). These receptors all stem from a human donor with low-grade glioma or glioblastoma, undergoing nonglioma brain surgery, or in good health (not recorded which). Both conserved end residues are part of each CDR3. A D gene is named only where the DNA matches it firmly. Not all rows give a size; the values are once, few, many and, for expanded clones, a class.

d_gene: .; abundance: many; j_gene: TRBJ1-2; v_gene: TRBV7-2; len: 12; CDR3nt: TGTGCCAGCAGCTCGACAGCAACTGGCTACACCTTC; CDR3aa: CASSSTATGYTF
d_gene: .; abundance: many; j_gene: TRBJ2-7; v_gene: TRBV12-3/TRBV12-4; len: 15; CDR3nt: TGTGCCAGCAGTTCTCGAGGACAGATTTCCTACGAGCAGTACTTC; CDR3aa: CASSSRGQISYEQYF
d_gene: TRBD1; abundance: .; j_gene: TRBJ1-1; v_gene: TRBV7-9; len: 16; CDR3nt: TGTGCCAGCAGCACCAACAGGGGAGAGGTAGACACTGAAGCTTTCTTT; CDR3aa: CASSTNRGEVDTEAFF
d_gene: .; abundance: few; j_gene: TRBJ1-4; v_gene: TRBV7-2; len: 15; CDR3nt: TGTGCCAGCAGCCTACTTCAGGCAACTAATGAAAAACTGTTTTTT; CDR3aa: CASSLLQATNEKLFF
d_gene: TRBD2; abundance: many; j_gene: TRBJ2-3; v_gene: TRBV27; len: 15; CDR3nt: TGTGCCAGCAGTTTGGGGACTAGCGGGGCGAAGCCGCAGTATTTT; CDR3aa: CASSLGTSGAKPQYF
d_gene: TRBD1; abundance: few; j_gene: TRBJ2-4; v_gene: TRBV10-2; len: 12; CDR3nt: TGCGCCAGCAGTAATTATCGGGACAGCCAGTACTTC; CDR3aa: CASSNYRDSQYF
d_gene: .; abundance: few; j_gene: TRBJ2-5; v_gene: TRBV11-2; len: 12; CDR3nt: TGTGCCAGCAGCGGAGTGGGGGAGACCCAGTACTTC; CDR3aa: CASSGVGETQYF
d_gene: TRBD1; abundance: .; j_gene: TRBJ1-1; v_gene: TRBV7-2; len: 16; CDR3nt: TGTGCCAGCAGCGTAATTGACAGGGCCCCGAACACTGAAGCTTTCTTT; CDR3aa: CASSVIDRAPNTEAFF
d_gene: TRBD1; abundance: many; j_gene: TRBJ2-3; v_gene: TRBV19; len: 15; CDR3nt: TGTGCCAGTAGTGGTGGGACAGGGAGCACAGATACGCAGTATTTT; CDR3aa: CASSGGTGSTDTQYF
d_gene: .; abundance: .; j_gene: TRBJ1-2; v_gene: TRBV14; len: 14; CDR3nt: TGTGCCAGCAGCCAAGGTCCTACTCTCTCTCGCTACACCTTC; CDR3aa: CASSQGPTLSRYTF
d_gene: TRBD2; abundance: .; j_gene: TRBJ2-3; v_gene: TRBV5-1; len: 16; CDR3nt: TGCGCCAGCAGCTTGGTCGGCGGGGGGGCCACAGATACGCAGTATTTT; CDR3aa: CASSLVGGGATDTQYF
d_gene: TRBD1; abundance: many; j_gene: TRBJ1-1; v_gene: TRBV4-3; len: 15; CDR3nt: TGCGCCAGCAGCCAAGACCGGGGACAGACGGTTGAAGCTTTCTTT; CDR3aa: CASSQDRGQTVEAFF
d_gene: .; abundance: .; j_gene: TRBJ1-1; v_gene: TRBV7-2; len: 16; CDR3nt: TGTGCCAGCAGCTTAGTCGTACTGGGGTCGAACACTGAAGCTTTCTTT; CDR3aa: CASSLVVLGSNTEAFF
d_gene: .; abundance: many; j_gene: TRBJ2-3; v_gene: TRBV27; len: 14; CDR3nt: TGTGCCAGTATCGGACTGCCCGGGGCAGATACGCAGTATTTT; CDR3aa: CASIGLPGADTQYF
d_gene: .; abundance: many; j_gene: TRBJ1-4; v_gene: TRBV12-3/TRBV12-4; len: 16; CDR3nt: TGTGCCAGCAGTTTGATGTTGGGACGGCTTAATGAAAAACTGTTTTTT; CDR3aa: CASSLMLGRLNEKLFF
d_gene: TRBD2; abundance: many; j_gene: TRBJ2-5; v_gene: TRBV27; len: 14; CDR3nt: TGTGCCAGCAGTTTGCTAGCGGGGGTAGGGACCCAGTACTTC; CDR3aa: CASSLLAGVGTQYF
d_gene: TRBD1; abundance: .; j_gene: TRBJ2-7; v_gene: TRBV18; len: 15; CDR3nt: TGTGCCAGCTCACCAGGAGACGGGACAGCCTACGAGCAGTACTTC; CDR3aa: CASSPGDGTAYEQYF
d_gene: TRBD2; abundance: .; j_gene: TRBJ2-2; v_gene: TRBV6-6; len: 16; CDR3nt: TGTGCCAGCAGCCCTGTAGCGGGGGCGAACGCCGGGGAGCTGTTTTTT; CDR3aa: CASSPVAGANAGELFF
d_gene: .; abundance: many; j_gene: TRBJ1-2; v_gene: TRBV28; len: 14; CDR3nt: TGTGCCAGCAGGACCACAGGTGTTCATAATGGCTACACCTTC; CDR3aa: CASRTTGVHNGYTF
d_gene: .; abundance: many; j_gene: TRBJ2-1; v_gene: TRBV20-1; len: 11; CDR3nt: TGCAGTGCTAGAGCCGGTGTGGAGCAGTTCTTC; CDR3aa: CSARAGVEQFF
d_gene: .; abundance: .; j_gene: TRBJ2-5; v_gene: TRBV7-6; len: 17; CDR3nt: TGTGCCAGCAGCTTACAGCCGGGGGGACAGAGAGAAGAGACCCAGTACTTC; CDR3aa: CASSLQPGGQREETQYF
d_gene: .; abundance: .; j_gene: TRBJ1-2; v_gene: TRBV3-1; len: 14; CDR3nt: TGTGCCAGCAGCCAACACGACGGAAACTATGGCTACACCTTC; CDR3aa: CASSQHDGNYGYTF
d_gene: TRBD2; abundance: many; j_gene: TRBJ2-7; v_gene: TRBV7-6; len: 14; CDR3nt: TGTGCCAGCAGCTTAGGGGCGGGGGACCACGAGCAGTACTTC; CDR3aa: CASSLGAGDHEQYF
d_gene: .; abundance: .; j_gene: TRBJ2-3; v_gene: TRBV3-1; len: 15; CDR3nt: TGTGCCAGCAGCCATGAACTATTGGCGGCAGATACGCAGTATTTT; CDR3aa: CASSHELLAADTQYF
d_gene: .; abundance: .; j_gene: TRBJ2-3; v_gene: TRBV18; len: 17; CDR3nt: TGTGCCAGCTCACCCGTCGTCATGAGTGGGGTCACAGATACGCAGTATTTT; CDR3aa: CASSPVVMSGVTDTQYF
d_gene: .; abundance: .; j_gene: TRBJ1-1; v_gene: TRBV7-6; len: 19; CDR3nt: TGTGCCAGCAGCTTAGTAAGCCGGGGCACCTGGGGGATCAACACTGAAGCTTTCTTT; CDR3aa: CASSLVSRGTWGINTEAFF
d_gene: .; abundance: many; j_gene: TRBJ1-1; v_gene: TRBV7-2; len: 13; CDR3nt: TGTGCCAGCAGCTTAAGTTGGGGCACTGAAGCTTTCTTT; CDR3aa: CASSLSWGTEAFF
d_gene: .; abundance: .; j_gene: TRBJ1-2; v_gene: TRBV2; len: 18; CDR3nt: TGTGCCAGCACCAAAAAGGGACCCAACAGCGTCAGCGACTATGGCTACACCTTC; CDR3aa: CASTKKGPNSVSDYGYTF
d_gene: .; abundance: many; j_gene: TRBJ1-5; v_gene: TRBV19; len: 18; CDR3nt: TGTGCCAGTAGTATAAGGACAAGCCTCAGGGGTTATAATCAGCCCCAGCATTTT; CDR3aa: CASSIRTSLRGYNQPQHF
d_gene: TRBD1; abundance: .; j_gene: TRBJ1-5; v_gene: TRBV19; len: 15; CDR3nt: TGTGCCAGTAGGCTACAGGACAGGGGGCACCAGCCCCAGCATTTT; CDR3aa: CASRLQDRGHQPQHF
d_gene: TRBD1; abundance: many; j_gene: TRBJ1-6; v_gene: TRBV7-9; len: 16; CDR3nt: TGTGCCAGCAGCTTAACGGGGGACAGAAGAGATTCACCCCTCCACTTT; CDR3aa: CASSLTGDRRDSPLHF
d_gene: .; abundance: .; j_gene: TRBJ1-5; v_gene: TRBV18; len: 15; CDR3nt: TGTGCCAGCTCACGAGTTGGAAAGGGAGGACAGCCCCAGCATTTT; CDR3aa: CASSRVGKGGQPQHF
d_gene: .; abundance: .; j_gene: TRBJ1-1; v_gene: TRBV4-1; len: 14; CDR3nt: TGCGCCAGCGCCGCCGACAGACAGAACACTGAAGCTTTCTTT; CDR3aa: CASAADRQNTEAFF
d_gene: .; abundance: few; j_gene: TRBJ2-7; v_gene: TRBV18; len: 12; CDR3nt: TGTGCCAGCTCACCATTTACCGGCGAGCAGTACTTC; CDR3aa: CASSPFTGEQYF
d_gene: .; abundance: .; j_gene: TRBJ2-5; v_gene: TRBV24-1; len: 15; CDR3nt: TGTGCCACCAGTTCTGGGGGGGCCGGCCAAGAGACCCAGTACTTC; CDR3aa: CATSSGGAGQETQYF
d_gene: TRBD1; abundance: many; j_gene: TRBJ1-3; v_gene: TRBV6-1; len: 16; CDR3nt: TGTGCCAGCAGTCCCCCGGGACAGGCGACTGGAAACACCATATATTTT; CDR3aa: CASSPPGQATGNTIYF
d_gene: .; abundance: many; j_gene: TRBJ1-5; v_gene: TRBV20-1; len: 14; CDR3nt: TGCAGTGCCATCAGGGTGGATGGAAATCAGCCCCAGCATTTT; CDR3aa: CSAIRVDGNQPQHF
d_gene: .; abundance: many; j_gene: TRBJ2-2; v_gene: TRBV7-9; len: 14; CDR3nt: TGTGCCCCAGGGTTGCGGGGGAACACCGGGGAGCTGTTTTTT; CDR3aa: CAPGLRGNTGELFF
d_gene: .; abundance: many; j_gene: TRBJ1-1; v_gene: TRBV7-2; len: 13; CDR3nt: TGTGCCAGCAGCTTAGGCAGGATCACTGAAGCTTTCTTT; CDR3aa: CASSLGRITEAFF
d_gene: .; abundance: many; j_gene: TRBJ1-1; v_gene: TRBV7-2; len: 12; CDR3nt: TGTGCCAGCAGACCGACAGCTACTGAAGCTTTCTTT; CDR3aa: CASRPTATEAFF
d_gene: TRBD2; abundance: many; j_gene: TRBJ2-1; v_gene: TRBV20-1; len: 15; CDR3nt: TGCAGTGCTACGTTACCGCTAGCGGGGAACCCGGAGCAGTTCTTC; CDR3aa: CSATLPLAGNPEQFF
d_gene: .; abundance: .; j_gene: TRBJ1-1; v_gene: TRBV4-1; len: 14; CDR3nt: TGCGCCAGCAGCCAAGGACAACCGAACACTGAAGCTTTCTTT; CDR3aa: CASSQGQPNTEAFF
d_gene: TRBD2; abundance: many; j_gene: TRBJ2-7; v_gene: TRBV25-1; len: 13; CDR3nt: TGTGCCAGCAGTGAACAGGGACTAGCGGAGCAGTACTTC; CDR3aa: CASSEQGLAEQYF
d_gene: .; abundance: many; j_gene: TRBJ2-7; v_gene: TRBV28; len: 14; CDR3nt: TGTGCCAGCATTAATAGGGGGGGGAGGTACGAGCAGTACTTC; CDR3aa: CASINRGGRYEQYF
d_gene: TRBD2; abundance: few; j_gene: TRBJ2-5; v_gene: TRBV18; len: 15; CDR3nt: TGTGCCAGCTCACCACGCGGGGGACTCCAAGAGACCCAGTACTTC; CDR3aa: CASSPRGGLQETQYF
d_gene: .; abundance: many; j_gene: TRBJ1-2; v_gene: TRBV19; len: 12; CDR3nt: TGTGCCAGTAAGAAGGGGGACTATGGCTACACCTTC; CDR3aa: CASKKGDYGYTF
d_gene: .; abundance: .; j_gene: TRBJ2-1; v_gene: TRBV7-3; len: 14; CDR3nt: TGTGCCAGCAGCTTAGGGCAGGGACCCAATGAGCAGTTCTTC; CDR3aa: CASSLGQGPNEQFF
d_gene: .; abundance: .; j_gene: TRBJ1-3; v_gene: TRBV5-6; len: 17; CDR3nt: TGTGCCAGCAGCTTGATATCTGGCGCCATCTCTGGAAACACCATATATTTT; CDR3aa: CASSLISGAISGNTIYF
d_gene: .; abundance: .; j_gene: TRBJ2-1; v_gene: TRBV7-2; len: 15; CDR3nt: TGTGCCAGCATCTCATGGGCTACCGCGGGCAATGAGCAGTTCTTC; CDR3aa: CASISWATAGNEQFF
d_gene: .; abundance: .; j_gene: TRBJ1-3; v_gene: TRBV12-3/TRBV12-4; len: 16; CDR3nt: TGTGCCAGCACCCCAAATGTCGGGGGCACTGGAAACACCATATATTTT; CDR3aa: CASTPNVGGTGNTIYF
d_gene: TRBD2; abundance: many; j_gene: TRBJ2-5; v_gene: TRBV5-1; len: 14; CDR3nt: TGCGCCAGCAGCAAGACTAGCAGGCAAGAGACCCAGTACTTC; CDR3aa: CASSKTSRQETQYF
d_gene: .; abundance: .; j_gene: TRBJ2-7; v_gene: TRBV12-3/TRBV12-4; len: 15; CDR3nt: TGTGCCAGCAGTTTTGTGCGGGGCACCTCCTACGAGCAGTACTTC; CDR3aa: CASSFVRGTSYEQYF